The 15 T cell receptor beta chains below were found in one sample sequenced in a study of cytomegalovirus exposure and HLA in healthy donors. The PCR had 60 Vbeta and 13 Jbeta primers. TCRdb's copy holds only in-frame clones and misses some; the assay was immunoSEQ multiplex PCR. The sample lists roughly 170,000 clones; roughly four fifths were seen once. Sequenced sample: PBMCs. The receptors were gathered from a female donor in good health and CMV-seronegative.

The chain's CDR3 is CASSLADSYEQYF. The DNA for the CDR3 is TGTGCCAGCAGCTTAGCGGACAGTTACGAGCAGTACTTC. The rearrangement uses TRBV7-8 and TRBJ2-7; D perhaps matches TRBD1 (6 bases). CDR3 length equals 13 residues. V lost 0 bases to trimming and J lost 4 bases, with 7 bases between them. Germline CDR1 and CDR2: SGHVS and FQNEAQ. The whole variable domain, remainder taken from reference TRBV7-8 and TRBJ2-7, is GAGVSQSPRYKVAKRGQDVALRCDPISGHVSLFWYQQALGQGPEFLTYFQNEAQLDKSGLPSDRFFAERPEGSVSTLKIQRTQQEDSAVYLCASSLADSYEQYFGPGTRLTVT.

This rearrangement joins TRBV4-3 to TRBJ2-4; 7 bases fit TRBD2. V lost 0 bases, J lost 2 bases, and 4 bases stayed unmatched. The germline V gene has CDR1 LGHNA and CDR2 YSLEER. This CDR3 has 16 residues. CDR3 in DNA: TGCGCCAGCAGCCAAGATGTCGGGACTACCAAAAACATTCAGTACTTC. Encoded protein: CASSQDVGTTKNIQYF.

The chain employs TRBV6-5 and TRBJ2-7; D ambiguous. The CDR3 contains 14 residues. V shed 5 bases and J shed 1 base, with 12 bases lying between them. Germline CDR1 and CDR2: MNHEY and SVGAGI. For the CDR3, the DNA is TGTGCCAGCAGTGTTCGGTCCGAATCCTACGAGCAGTACTTC. This gives the protein CASSVRSESYEQYF.

This chain links TRBV30 with TRBJ1-5, with no clear D. Trimming pared 4 bases from V and 3 bases from J, leaving 10 bases between. The germline V gene encodes CDR1 GTSNPN and CDR2 SVGIG (reference sequence). The CDR3 contains 13 residues. The CDR3 coding sequence is TGTGCCTGGACCGGAGCCGACAATCAGCCCCAGCATTTT. Residues: CAWTGADNQPQHF.

V and J are TRBV7-6 and TRBJ1-6; D might be TRBD1 (5 bases). V lost 0 bases and J lost 10, with 10 bases in between. This CDR3 comprises 14 residues. The germline V gene encodes CDR1 SGHVS and CDR2 FNYEAQ. CDR3 loop: CASSLAGGGSPLHF. The CDR3 nucleotides read TGTGCCAGCAGCTTAGCGGGTGGGGGGTCACCCCTCCACTTT.

The V call is TRBV28, the J call TRBJ2-3; TRBD2 is a possible D gene (5 bases). The CDR3 has 13 amino acids. V lost 1 base to trimming and J lost 4 bases, with 6 bases between them. Germline V gene data show CDR1 as MDHEN and CDR2 as SYDVKM. CDR3 DNA sequence: TGTGCCAGCAGTTTATCCGGGGCAGATACGCAGTATTTT. Protein: CASSLSGADTQYF.

V is TRBV9 and J is TRBJ1-6, with D possibly matching TRBD1 (6 bases). The CDR3 is made up of 17 amino acids. Per germline, CDR1 SGDLS and CDR2 YYNGEE. V lost 0 bases and J lost 9, with 19 bases in between. In DNA, the CDR3 is TGTGCCAGCAGCGTAGGAGGGGGGGCTCGGGACACTTCACCCCTCCACTTT. Protein: CASSVGGGARDTSPLHF.

J is TRBJ1-2 and V is TRBV2; 7 nucleotides match TRBD1. With 6 bases clipped from V and 8 bases from J, the junction kept 12 bases outside the gene matches. The germline gives CDR1 SNHLY, CDR2 FYNNEI. The CDR3 is 14 residues long. The CDR3 bases are TGTGCCAGCAGCGGCAATGACAGGGAAGGAGGCTACACCTTC. Translating it yields CASSGNDREGGYTF.

A note on this clone: Mismatch with germline at one junction end may stem from a read error. The chain recombines TRBV6-1 with TRBJ1-4; 7 nucleotides match TRBD1. Germline V gene data show CDR1 as MNHNS and CDR2 as SASEGT. This CDR3 spans 16 amino acids. This chain's CDR3 is CASSESTTSTGQTLDF. The DNA for the CDR3 is TGTGCCAGCAGTGAATCCACAACTTCTACGGGACAGACTTTAGATTTT.

V gene TRBV14 combines with J gene TRBJ1-4, with D perhaps TRBD1 (6 bases). Trimming removed 4 bases at V and 11 bases at J, with 14 bases between. The CDR3 is 13 residues long. Germline lookup yields CDR1 SGHDN and CDR2 FVKESK. The CDR3 reads CASSRQVPKKLFF. CDR3 bases: TGTGCCAGCAGCCGACAGGTTCCGAAGAAACTGTTTTTT.

This chain connects TRBV11-3 to TRBJ2-7; weak D call: TRBD2 (6 bases). Germline CDR1 and CDR2: SGHNT and YENEEA. The ends were cut back, 1 base at V and 7 bases at J, with 11 bases in the middle. The CDR3 consists of 13 residues. CDR3 in amino acids: CASSLARGGEQYF. For the CDR3, the DNA is TGTGCCAGCAGCTTAGCGAGGGGAGGAGAGCAGTACTTC.

The V gene is TRBV10-2, the J gene TRBJ2-5; a possible D gene is TRBD1 (6 bases). This CDR3 comprises 13 residues. Germline CDR1 and CDR2: WSHSY and SAAADI. V was clipped by 10 bases and J by 7 bases, with 19 bases between them. Here the CDR3 reads CATNTQGIRTQYF. As DNA, the CDR3 is TGCGCCACGAACACCCAGGGGATACGGACCCAGTACTTC.

The chain employs TRBV9 and TRBJ1-4, with 7 bases that match TRBD1. V was clipped by 6 bases and J by 1 base; unmatched bases: 6. CDR1 is SGDLS, CDR2 YYNGEE, per germline. The CDR3 runs to 15 residues. The CDR3 reads CASTLTGETNEKLFF. The CDR3 DNA sequence: TGTGCCAGCACCCTTACAGGGGAAACTAATGAAAAACTGTTTTTT.

For this clone: The same CDR3 is also encoded by other DNA sequences in this sample. The V and J genes are TRBV27 and TRBJ2-7, with 8 bases fitting TRBD2. The length of the CDR3 is 15 residues. The trim removed 5 bases at V and 4 bases at J, leaving 10 bases unmatched. CDR1 and CDR2 from the germline V gene are MNHEY and SMNVEV (reference sequence). The DNA for the CDR3 is TGTGCCAGCAGTGAAAGGCGGGAGGCGCCTTACGAGCAGTACTTC. It translates to CASSERREAPYEQYF.

This clone was recorded once. The chain joins TRBV2 to TRBJ2-1, with D uncertain. Germline V lookup: CDR1 SNHLY, CDR2 FYNNEI. The CDR3 totals 16 residues. V was cut by 1 base and J by 0 bases, with 10 bases left in between. CDR3 DNA: TGTGCCAGCAGTGAAGAGAACAGACCCTCCTACAATGAGCAGTTCTTC. Its translation is CASSEENRPSYNEQFF. The entire variable domain, with the rest obtained from reference TRBV2 and TRBJ2-1, is as follows: EPEVTQTPSHQVTQMGQEVILRCVPISNHLYFYWYRQILGQKVEFLVSFYNNEISEKSEIFDDQFSVERPDGSNFTLKIRSTKLEDSAMYFCASSEENRPSYNEQFFGPGTRLTVL.